Below are 25 T cell receptor beta chains sequenced from a single sample in a study of control samples from healthy donors and cancer patients. TCRdb's copy holds only in-frame clones and misses some; the assay was immunoSEQ multiplex PCR. The sample lists roughly 130,000 clones; about 93% were seen once. Sequencing input: PBMCs. Receptor source: a man between 60 and 70 years old with colorectal cancer.

This sequence joins TRBV29-1 and TRBJ2-5; D gene ambiguous. Germline V gives CDR1 SQVTM, CDR2 ANQGSEA. The CDR3 is 12 amino acids. V gave up 2 bases and J gave up 5 bases, with 9 bases separating them. The chain's CDR3 is CSVESIGETQYF. The CDR3 DNA sequence: TGCAGCGTTGAATCGATCGGGGAGACCCAGTACTTC.

In the case of this clone: Other DNA sequences from this sample encode an identical CDR3 as well. This chain links TRBV9 with TRBJ1-1, with D tentatively TRBD1 (5 bases). This CDR3 region has 14 residues. The germline V gene has CDR1 SGDLS and CDR2 YYNGEE. V dropped 4 bases and J dropped 1 base, with 11 bases sitting between them. Here the CDR3 DNA reads TGTGCCAGCAGCCCCCGCCAGGGGAACACTGAAGCTTTCTTT. It translates to CASSPRQGNTEAFF.

The chain links TRBV10-3 to TRBJ1-2; TRBD1 aligns across 11 bases. CDR3 size: 14 residues. In germline, CDR1 is ENHRY, CDR2 SYGVKD. The ends lost 4 bases at V and 3 bases at J; junction bases unmatched: 1. CDR3 nucleotide sequence: TGTGCCATCAGTGGGGACAGGGGGGACTATGGCTACACCTTC. This sequence encodes CAISGDRGDYGYTF.

The J gene is TRBJ2-5, the V gene TRBV5-4; 11 bases align to TRBD2. From germline, CDR1 is SGHNT and CDR2 YYREEE (reference sequence). Losses at the gene ends were 2 bases for V and 5 bases for J; bases not matched to a gene: 5. This CDR3 has 15 amino acids. CDR3 sequence: CASSFIAGGEETQYF. The CDR3 nucleotides are TGTGCCAGCAGCTTTATAGCGGGGGGGGAGGAGACCCAGTACTTC.

The CDR3 bases are TGTGCCAGTAGTCCGACAGGGTTCAGCACAGATACGCAGTATTTT. Protein: CASSPTGFSTDTQYF. The J gene is TRBJ2-3, the V gene TRBV19; TRBD1 aligns across 7 bases. The CDR3 is 15 residues long. V trimming: 5 bases; J trimming: 0 bases; junction bases outside the gene matches: 5. The germline CDR1 and CDR2 sequences are LNHDA and SQIVND (reference sequence).

J is TRBJ1-4 and V is TRBV6-2 or TRBV6-3; D is ambiguous. CDR3 size: 15 residues. V dropped 5 bases and J dropped 8 bases, with 18 bases sitting between them. Germline CDR1 and CDR2: MNHEY and SVGEGT. The CDR3 here is CASSPNTGSAEKLFF. Written as DNA, the CDR3 is TGTGCCAGCAGTCCAAACACGGGGTCTGCAGAAAAACTGTTTTTT.

The V gene is TRBV3-1 (or the pseudogene TRBV3-2), the J gene TRBJ1-5; D call uncertain. Per germline, CDR1 LGHDT and CDR2 YNNKEL (reference sequence). The CDR3 is 16 residues long. The V end was cut by 1 base, the J end by 0 bases, with 10 bases between. The CDR3 bases are TGTGCCAGCAGCCAAGTCCAGCGTTATAGCAATCAGCCCCAGCATTTT. Its protein product is CASSQVQRYSNQPQHF.

The V gene is TRBV6-5, the J gene TRBJ2-5; D is perhaps TRBD1 or TRBD2 (6 bases each). The germline CDR1 and CDR2 sequences are MNHEY and SVGAGI. Trimming pared 0 bases from V and 5 bases from J, leaving 13 bases between. This CDR3 has 15 residues. CDR3 sequence: CASSYSGGPRETQYF. CDR3 coding DNA: TGTGCCAGCAGTTACTCGGGGGGCCCGCGGGAGACCCAGTACTTC.

The chain links TRBV7-9 to TRBJ2-3; 10 nucleotides agree with TRBD2. Looked up from germline, CDR1 is SEHNR and CDR2 is FQNEAQ (reference sequence). Unmatched junction bases numbered 8, after V lost 11 bases and J lost 0 bases. The CDR3 length is 15 residues. The CDR3 here is CAGSSGGPSTDTQYF. The CDR3 DNA sequence: TGTGCCGGGTCTAGCGGGGGACCTAGCACAGATACGCAGTATTTT.

The chain links TRBV10-2 to TRBJ2-5; D is uncertain. The CDR3 is 11 residues long. Germline V gene sequence: CDR1 WSHSY, CDR2 SAAADI. V dropped 7 bases and J dropped 4 bases, with 7 bases sitting between them. The CDR3 DNA follows: TGCGCCAGCAACAGAGGAGAGACCCAGTACTTC. Protein sequence: CASNRGETQYF.

The genes are TRBV5-1 and TRBJ1-1; 8 bases are shared with TRBD1. Germline assignment: CDR1 SGHRS and CDR2 YFSETQ. The CDR3 runs 17 residues. Unmatched junction bases numbered 12, after V lost 5 bases and J lost 0 bases. DNA of the CDR3: TGCGCCAGCAGTTCCCCGGACAGGGCCTCCATGAACACTGAAGCTTTCTTT. Amino acids: CASSSPDRASMNTEAFF. The entire variable domain, with the rest obtained from reference TRBV5-1 and TRBJ1-1, is as follows: KAGVTQTPRYLIKTRGQQVTLSCSPISGHRSVSWYQQTPGQGLQFLFEYFSETQRNKGNFPGRFSGRQFSNSRSEMNVSTLELGDSALYLCASSSPDRASMNTEAFFGQGTRLTVV.

In DNA form, the CDR3 reads TGTGCCATCAGTCCCGGGTTGAACACTGAAGCTTTCTTT. Residues: CAISPGLNTEAFF. V gene TRBV10-3 combines with J gene TRBJ1-1; no firm D call. Germline V gene data show CDR1 as ENHRY and CDR2 as SYGVKD. CDR3 size: 13 residues. V lost 5 bases, J lost 0 bases, and 7 bases lay in between.

The V gene is TRBV6-1, the J gene TRBJ1-1, with D possibly TRBD1 on 5 matching bases. This CDR3 comprises 14 residues. CDR1 is MNHNS and CDR2 is SASEGT in the germline V gene. The V end lost 2 bases, the J end lost 1 base, and 8 bases lay between the germline ends. The CDR3 here is CASSEKGWNTEAFF. The CDR3 bases are TGTGCCAGCAGTGAAAAGGGGTGGAACACTGAAGCTTTCTTT.

This chain connects TRBV19 to TRBJ1-3, with D unclear. From germline, CDR1 is LNHDA and CDR2 SQIVND (reference sequence). The length of the CDR3 is 12 residues. The ends were cut back, 1 base at V and 2 bases at J, with 0 bases in the middle. The CDR3 sequence is CASSIAGNTIYF. The CDR3 DNA sequence: TGTGCCAGTAGTATAGCTGGAAACACCATATATTTT.

V usage is TRBV7-2 and J usage is TRBJ2-7; D uncertain. CDR1 and CDR2 (germline): SGHTA, FQGNSA. This CDR3 is 17 amino acids long. The ends were cut back, 2 bases at V and 2 bases at J, with 19 bases in the middle. DNA of the CDR3: TGTGCCAGCAGCTTATTGTCACTGGCTCAGAGCCCCTACGAGCAGTACTTC. It codes for CASSLLSLAQSPYEQYF.

The chain couples TRBV29-1 to TRBJ2-3; 10 positions match TRBD1. The CDR3 totals 14 residues. After removal of 8 bases from V and 6 bases from J, the junction contained 11 bases not matched to a gene. The germline CDR1 and CDR2 sequences are SQVTM and ANQGSEA. CDR3 in amino acids: CSTKRQGAGDTQYF. The CDR3, as DNA: TGCAGCACCAAAAGACAGGGGGCCGGGGATACGCAGTATTTT.

A single count supports this clone. This chain links TRBV2 with TRBJ2-3, with 7 nucleotides matching TRBD1. J lost 4 bases, V lost 5 bases, and 6 bases had no gene match. The CDR3 is made up of 14 amino acids. Germline V gene sequence: CDR1 SNHLY, CDR2 FYNNEI. The CDR3 reads CASSLTGPPDTQYF. The CDR3 DNA follows: TGTGCCAGCAGTTTGACAGGGCCCCCAGATACGCAGTATTTT.

This clone was found once. V and J are TRBV19 and TRBJ2-3; 8 bases line up with TRBD2. The CDR3 is 15 residues long. V shed 3 bases and J 2 bases; nucleotides not matched to a gene: 4. Germline V gene sequence: CDR1 LNHDA, CDR2 SQIVND (reference sequence). CDR3 sequence: CASSIRRGDTDTQYF. CDR3 DNA: TGTGCCAGTAGTATTAGGCGGGGGGACACAGATACGCAGTATTTT.

The chain employs TRBV7-8 and TRBJ1-4; possible D gene TRBD1, 6 bases. The CDR3 consists of 16 residues. V lost 4 bases to trimming and J lost 7 bases, with 19 bases between them. Germline lookup yields CDR1 SGHVS and CDR2 FQNEAQ. CDR3 region: CASSSSQRDTLEKLFF. DNA for the CDR3: TGTGCCAGCAGCTCATCCCAGAGGGACACCCTTGAAAAACTGTTTTTT.

The chain has TRBV20-1 and TRBJ2-3; D gene unclear. The germline V gene encodes CDR1 DFQATT and CDR2 SNEGSKA (reference sequence). This CDR3 spans 10 amino acids. The CDR3 is CSAGTDTQYF. CDR3 bases: TGCAGCGCCGGGACAGATACGCAGTATTTT.

The chain has TRBV6-5 and TRBJ2-3, with TRBD2 matching over 8 bases. Trimming took 6 bases from V and 1 from J; bases not matched to a gene: 3. Germline CDR1 and CDR2: MNHEY and SVGAGI. This CDR3 region has 14 residues. CDR3 in DNA: TGTGCCAGCAGCCTAGCGGGTCGCACAGATACGCAGTATTTT. It is translated as CASSLAGRTDTQYF.

This sequence joins TRBV29-1 and TRBJ1-2; the D gene is possibly TRBD1 (5 bases). This CDR3 comprises 12 residues. Trimming stripped 3 bases from V and 5 bases from J, with 10 bases between. Germline values: CDR1 SQVTM, CDR2 ANQGSEA. The CDR3 DNA reads TGCAGCGTTGACGATGGGGGGTATGGCTACACCTTC. As protein: CSVDDGGYGYTF.

The chain is built from TRBV5-4 and TRBJ1-4; 7 bases align to TRBD1. V lost 3 bases, J lost 4 bases, and 9 bases stayed unmatched. The CDR3 is 16 residues long. Per the germline V gene, CDR1 is SGHNT and CDR2 is YYREEE (reference sequence). The chain's CDR3 is CASSSPEGQRNEKLFF. CDR3 sequence (DNA): TGTGCCAGCAGCTCCCCGGAGGGACAGCGTAATGAAAAACTGTTTTTT.

The chain recombines TRBV7-2 with TRBJ2-3; 13 bases fit TRBD2. With V trimmed by 3 bases and J by 4 bases, 4 bases remained unmatched. CDR1 is SGHTA, CDR2 FQGNSA, per germline. This CDR3 region has 16 residues. As DNA, the CDR3 is TGTGCCAGCAGCTTTACCGGGACTAGCGGGGCAGATACGCAGTATTTT. Residues: CASSFTGTSGADTQYF.

The gene calls are TRBV12-3 or TRBV12-4 and TRBJ2-5; 7 positions match TRBD2. Unmatched junction bases numbered 6, after V lost 4 bases and J lost 10 bases. This CDR3 contains 12 residues. CDR3 in DNA: TGTGCCAGCAGTTGGACTAGGCCGCACCAGTACTTC. Its translation: CASSWTRPHQYF.